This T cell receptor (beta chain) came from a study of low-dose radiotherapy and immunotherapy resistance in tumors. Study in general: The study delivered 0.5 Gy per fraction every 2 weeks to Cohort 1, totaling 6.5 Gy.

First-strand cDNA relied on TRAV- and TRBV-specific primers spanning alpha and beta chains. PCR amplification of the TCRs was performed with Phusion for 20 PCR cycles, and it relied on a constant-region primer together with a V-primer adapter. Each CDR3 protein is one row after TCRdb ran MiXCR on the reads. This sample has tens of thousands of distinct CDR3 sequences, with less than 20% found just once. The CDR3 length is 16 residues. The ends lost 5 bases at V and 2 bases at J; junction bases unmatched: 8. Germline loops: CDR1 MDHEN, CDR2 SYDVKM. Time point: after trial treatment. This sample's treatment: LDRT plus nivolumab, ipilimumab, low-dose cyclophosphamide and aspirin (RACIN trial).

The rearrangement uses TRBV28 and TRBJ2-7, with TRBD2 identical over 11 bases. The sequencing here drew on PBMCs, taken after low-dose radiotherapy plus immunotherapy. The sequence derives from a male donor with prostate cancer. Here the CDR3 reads CASSGRTSGSPYEQYF. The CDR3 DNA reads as TGTGCCAGCAGTGGACGCACTAGCGGGAGTCCCTACGAGCAGTACTTC.